Described below is a single TCR beta chain sequence and its context. Trimming took off 0 bases at V and 5 bases at J, with 6 bases between the two ends. Germline V gene lookup returns CDR1 SGHDT and CDR2 YYEEEE. This CDR3 contains 12 residues. The sample originates from a study of blood T cell repertoires in COVID-19. For the study at large: Nucleic acid was either cDNA or gDNA, and it came from T cells, B-cell-depleted T cells, or PBMCs.

The Seattle patients joined while their infection was active and were tracked longitudinally afterward. In the original workflow: Researchers report that nucleated cell counts were estimated from reference gene primer amplification. Generated by immunoSEQ multiplex PCR, the TCRdb table keeps only in-frame clones and is missing some. V, J and clone size are those of that table, while D and trimming were read from the DNA. This sample has over 250,000 clones, with 80% to 95% found just once. Sequenced material: peripheral blood. The TCR was taken from a person aged 18 to 35 with COVID-19, enrolled during active disease. The chain couples TRBV5-6 to TRBJ2-7, with D unclear. CDR3 DNA sequence: TGTGCCAGCAGCTTGGCCCTCGACGAGCAGTACTTC. The encoded protein is CASSLALDEQYF.